What follows are 14 T cell receptor beta chains derived from one specimen sequenced in a study of cytomegalovirus exposure and HLA in healthy donors. The PCR was carried out with 60 Vbeta primers and 13 Jbeta primers. Clones were read by immunoSEQ multiplex PCR, and TCRdb kept only the in-frame ones, dropping some. The data hold roughly 100,000 clones, with approximately 77% observed a single time. Sequencing used PBMCs. The receptor set was obtained from a woman in her 40s in good health and CMV-seronegative.

The chain has TRBV28 and TRBJ1-1; 8 bases agree with TRBD1. Unmatched junction bases numbered 9, after V lost 5 bases and J lost 1 base. CDR3 length: 16 amino acids. CDR1 and CDR2 from the germline V gene are MDHEN and SYDVKM. The CDR3 is CASSPGLQGGNTEAFF. DNA for the CDR3: TGTGCCAGCAGTCCTGGCCTACAGGGGGGGAACACTGAAGCTTTCTTT.

The DNA for the CDR3 is TGTGCCAGCACAGGGGAGTTTACAGATACGCAGTATTTT. Its protein is CASTGEFTDTQYF. The genes are TRBV2 and TRBJ2-3; tentative D call: TRBD1 (6 bases). With 7 bases removed from V and 3 bases from J, the gap between germline ends came to 11 bases. The CDR3 is made up of 13 amino acids. CDR1 is SNHLY and CDR2 is FYNNEI in the germline V gene.

The genes are TRBV4-3 and TRBJ1-2, with D uncertain. From germline, CDR1 is LGHNA and CDR2 YSLEER. V lost 1 base and J lost 4, with 10 bases in between. CDR3 length: 14 residues. This chain's CDR3 is CASSQVQAPYGYTF. CDR3 nucleotide sequence: TGCGCCAGCAGCCAAGTTCAGGCCCCCTATGGCTACACCTTC.

The V and J genes are TRBV9 and TRBJ2-1; 7 bases match TRBD1. Germline V CDR1 and CDR2: SGDLS, YYNGEE. The CDR3 covers 14 residues. Trimming at V came to 0 bases and at J to 7 bases, leaving 4 bases not matched to a gene. The CDR3 spells CASSVGQGVNEQFF. CDR3 sequence (DNA): TGTGCCAGCAGCGTAGGGCAGGGGGTGAATGAGCAGTTCTTC. Using reference TRBV9 and TRBJ2-1 for the parts outside the CDR3, the full variable domain is DSGVTQTPKHLITATGQRVTLRCSPRSGDLSVYWYQQSLDQGLQFLIQYYNGEERAKGNILERFSAQQFPDLHSELNLSSLELGDSALYFCASSVGQGVNEQFFGPGTRLTVL.

The chain couples TRBV6-5 to TRBJ2-1, with D possibly matching TRBD2 (7 bases). CDR3 size: 16 residues. Germline V gene data show CDR1 as MNHEY and CDR2 as SVGAGI. Trimming cost V 3 bases and J 0 bases, with 12 bases left between them. The DNA for the CDR3 is TGTGCCAGCAGTTATGAGGGGGGGAGCTCCTACAATGAGCAGTTCTTC. Protein: CASSYEGGSSYNEQFF.

As for this clone: No conserved phenylalanine or tryptophan is present at the end of the CDR3, so a read error is the likely explanation. V and J are TRBV5-1 and TRBJ1-2, with D possibly TRBD1 on 6 matching bases. Germline V gives CDR1 SGHRS, CDR2 YFSETQ. Trimming removed 4 bases from V and 6 bases from J, with 22 bases in between. The CDR3 is 16 amino acids. CDR3 in amino acids: CASSNTNRVGEDGYTL. The CDR3 region has the DNA TGCGCCAGCAGCAATACTAACAGGGTCGGTGAAGATGGCTACACCCTC.

The CDR3 DNA sequence: TGTGCCTGGAGACCGGGACAGGGGTACGAGCAGTACTTC. It specifies CAWRPGQGYEQYF. The gene calls are TRBV30 and TRBJ2-7; 10 bases are shared with TRBD1. The CDR3 sequence is 13 residues long. V lost 3 bases to trimming and J lost 4 bases; unmatched junction nucleotides: 3. Germline CDR1 GTSNPN, CDR2 SVGIG (reference sequence).

The gene calls are TRBV4-1 and TRBJ1-1; 7 nucleotides align to TRBD1. Germline V gene data show CDR1 as MGHRA and CDR2 as YSYEKL. The CDR3 runs 16 residues. The V and J ends lost 1 base and 1 base, in that order; junction bases with no gene match: 6. Written as DNA, the CDR3 is TGCGCCAGCAGCCAAGTAATTCAGGGGGGGAACACTGAAGCTTTCTTT. It specifies CASSQVIQGGNTEAFF.

J is TRBJ1-1 and V is TRBV5-1; 7 bases line up with TRBD1. This CDR3 is 14 amino acids long. The V and J ends lost 3 bases and 4 bases, in that order; junction bases with no gene match: 6. Per the germline V gene, CDR1 is SGHRS and CDR2 is YFSETQ. The CDR3 loop is CASSWGTEGTEAFF. For the CDR3, the DNA is TGCGCCAGCAGCTGGGGGACAGAGGGCACTGAAGCTTTCTTT.

The chain couples TRBV28 to TRBJ1-5, with D hard to call. The V and J ends lost 5 bases and 5 bases respectively, with 10 bases between them. The CDR3 consists of 13 residues. The germline gives CDR1 MDHEN, CDR2 SYDVKM. CDR3 sequence: CASSLGFYQPQHF. The CDR3 DNA reads as TGTGCCAGCAGTCTAGGCTTCTATCAGCCCCAGCATTTT. Filled out from reference TRBV28 and TRBJ1-5, the complete variable domain reads DVKVTQSSRYLVKRTGEKVFLECVQDMDHENMFWYRQDPGLGLRLIYFSYDVKMKEKGDIPEGYSVSREKKERFSLILESASTNQTSMYLCASSLGFYQPQHFGDGTRLSIL.

The V gene is TRBV5-8, the J gene TRBJ1-2; D possibly corresponds to TRBD1 (5 bases). This CDR3 comprises 13 residues. Trimming took 4 bases from V and 6 from J, leaving 13 bases between them. Germline V gene data show CDR1 as SGHTS and CDR2 as YDEGEE. The CDR3, as DNA: TGTGCCAGCAGCCGGGGGTCGGGTAATGGCTACACCTTC. It translates to CASSRGSGNGYTF.

V is TRBV5-1 and J is TRBJ1-1; D is unresolved. The germline CDR1 and CDR2 sequences are SGHRS and YFSETQ. Trimming stripped 0 bases from V and 11 bases from J, with 11 bases between. This CDR3 contains 12 residues. CDR3 region: CASSLGPGGAFF. The CDR3 DNA follows: TGCGCCAGCAGCTTGGGACCCGGAGGTGCTTTCTTT.

V gene TRBV7-2 combines with J gene TRBJ1-4, with 7 bases that match TRBD1. Germline V CDR1 and CDR2: SGHTA, FQGNSA. V trimming: 5 bases; J trimming: 4 bases; junction bases outside the gene matches: 4. The CDR3 extends over 14 amino acids. Here the CDR3 reads CASSPGGLNEKLFF. CDR3 in DNA: TGTGCCAGCAGCCCAGGGGGTCTTAATGAAAAACTGTTTTTT.

Notes on this clone: Other DNA sequences in the same sample also yield this CDR3. The chain carries TRBV4-2 and TRBJ1-1; D call uncertain. Germline loops: CDR1 LGHNA, CDR2 YNFKEQ. The CDR3 sequence is 13 residues long. With 3 bases removed from V and 4 bases from J, the gap between germline ends came to 9 bases. CDR3 DNA sequence: TGTGCCAGCAGCCAGGATGCGGGCACTGAAGCTTTCTTT. This sequence encodes CASSQDAGTEAFF.